A single sample gave rise to the 3 T cell receptor beta chains below, sequenced in a study of T cells in tumors after PD-1 blockade. Profiling relied on immunoSEQ multiplex PCR, and the TCRdb table lists in-frame clones only, not all of them. The table records roughly 48,000 clones, over 70% of them present only once. The sequencing used PBMCs, collected before anti-PD-1 treatment. The receptor source for this set is a human donor with basal cell carcinoma.

This chain links TRBV7-2 with TRBJ2-1, with TRBD2 matching 7 bases. The V gene's germline CDR1 is SGHTA and CDR2 FQGNSA. Trimming cost V 4 bases and J 6 bases; bases outside gene matches: 9. The CDR3 is 15 amino acids. CDR3 sequence reads: CASSSTGTILNEQFF. CDR3 coding DNA: TGTGCCAGCAGCTCAACCGGGACTATACTCAATGAGCAGTTCTTC.

The V and J genes are TRBV2 and TRBJ1-2; D remains unclear. Germline assignment: CDR1 SNHLY and CDR2 FYNNEI. With 3 bases removed from V and 7 bases from J, the gap between germline ends came to 9 bases. The CDR3 is 12 residues long. The CDR3 region is CASSEDLPGYTF. CDR3 DNA: TGTGCCAGCAGTGAGGACCTCCCTGGCTACACCTTC.

V usage is TRBV7-8 and J usage is TRBJ2-1; D might be TRBD1 (6 bases). The length of the CDR3 is 14 residues. The germline CDR1 and CDR2 sequences are SGHVS and FQNEAQ. V was clipped by 0 bases and J by 4 bases, with 7 bases between them. CDR3 coding DNA: TGTGCCAGCAGCTTAGCGGGGGCTTACAATGAGCAGTTCTTC. It encodes CASSLAGAYNEQFF. The variable domain in full, with the rest retrieved from reference TRBV7-8 and TRBJ2-1, is GAGVSQSPRYKVAKRGQDVALRCDPISGHVSLFWYQQALGQGPEFLTYFQNEAQLDKSGLPSDRFFAERPEGSVSTLKIQRTQQEDSAVYLCASSLAGAYNEQFFGPGTRLTVL.